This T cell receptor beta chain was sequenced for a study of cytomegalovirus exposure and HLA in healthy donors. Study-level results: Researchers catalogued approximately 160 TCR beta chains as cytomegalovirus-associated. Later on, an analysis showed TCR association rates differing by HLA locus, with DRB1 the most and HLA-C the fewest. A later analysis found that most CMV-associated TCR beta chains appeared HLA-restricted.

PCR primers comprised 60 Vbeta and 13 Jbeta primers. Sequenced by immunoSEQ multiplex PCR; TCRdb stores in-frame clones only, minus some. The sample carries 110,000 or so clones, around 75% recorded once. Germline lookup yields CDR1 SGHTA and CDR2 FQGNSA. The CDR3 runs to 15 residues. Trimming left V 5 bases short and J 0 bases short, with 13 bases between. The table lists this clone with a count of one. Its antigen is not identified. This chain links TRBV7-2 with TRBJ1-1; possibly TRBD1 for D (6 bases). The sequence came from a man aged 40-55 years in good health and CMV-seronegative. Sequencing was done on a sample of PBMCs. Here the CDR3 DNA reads TGTGCCAGCAGCGCCAGGGGCAACCTGAACACTGAAGCTTTCTTT. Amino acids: CASSARGNLNTEAFF.